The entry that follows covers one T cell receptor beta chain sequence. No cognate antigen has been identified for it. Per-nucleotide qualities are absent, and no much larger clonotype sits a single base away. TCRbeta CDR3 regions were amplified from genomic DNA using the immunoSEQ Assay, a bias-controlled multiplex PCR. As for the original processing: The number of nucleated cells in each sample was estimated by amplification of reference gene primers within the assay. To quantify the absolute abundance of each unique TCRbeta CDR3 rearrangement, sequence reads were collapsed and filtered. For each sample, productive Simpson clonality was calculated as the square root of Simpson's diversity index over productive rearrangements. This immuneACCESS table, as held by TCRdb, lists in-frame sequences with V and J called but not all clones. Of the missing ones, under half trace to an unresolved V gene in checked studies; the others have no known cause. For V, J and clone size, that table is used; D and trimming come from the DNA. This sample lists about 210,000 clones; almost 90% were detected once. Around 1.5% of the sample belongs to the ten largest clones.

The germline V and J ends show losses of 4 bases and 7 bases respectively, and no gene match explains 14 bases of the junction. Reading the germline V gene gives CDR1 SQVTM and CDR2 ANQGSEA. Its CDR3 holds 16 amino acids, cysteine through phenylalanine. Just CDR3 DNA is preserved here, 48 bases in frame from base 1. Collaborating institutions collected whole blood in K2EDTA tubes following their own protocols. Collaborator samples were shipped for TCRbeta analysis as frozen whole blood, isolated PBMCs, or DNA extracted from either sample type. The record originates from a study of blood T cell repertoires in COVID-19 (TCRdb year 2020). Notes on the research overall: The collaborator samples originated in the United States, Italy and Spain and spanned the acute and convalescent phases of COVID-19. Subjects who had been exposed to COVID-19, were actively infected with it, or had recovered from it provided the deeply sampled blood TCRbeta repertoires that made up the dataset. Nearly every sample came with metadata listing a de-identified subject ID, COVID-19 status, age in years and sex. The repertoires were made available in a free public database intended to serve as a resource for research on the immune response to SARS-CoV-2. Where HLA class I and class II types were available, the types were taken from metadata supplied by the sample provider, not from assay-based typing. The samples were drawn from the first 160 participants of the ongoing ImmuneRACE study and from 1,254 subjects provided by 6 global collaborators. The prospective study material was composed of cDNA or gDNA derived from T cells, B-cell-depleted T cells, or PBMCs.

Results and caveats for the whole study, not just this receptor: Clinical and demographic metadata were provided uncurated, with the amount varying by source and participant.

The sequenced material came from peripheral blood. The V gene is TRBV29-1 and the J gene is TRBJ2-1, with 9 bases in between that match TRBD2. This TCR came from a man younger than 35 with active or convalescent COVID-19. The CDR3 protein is CSVGISGSSNRNEQFF. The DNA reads TGCAGCGTTGGGATTAGCGGGAGCTCGAATCGGAATGAGCAGTTCTTC.